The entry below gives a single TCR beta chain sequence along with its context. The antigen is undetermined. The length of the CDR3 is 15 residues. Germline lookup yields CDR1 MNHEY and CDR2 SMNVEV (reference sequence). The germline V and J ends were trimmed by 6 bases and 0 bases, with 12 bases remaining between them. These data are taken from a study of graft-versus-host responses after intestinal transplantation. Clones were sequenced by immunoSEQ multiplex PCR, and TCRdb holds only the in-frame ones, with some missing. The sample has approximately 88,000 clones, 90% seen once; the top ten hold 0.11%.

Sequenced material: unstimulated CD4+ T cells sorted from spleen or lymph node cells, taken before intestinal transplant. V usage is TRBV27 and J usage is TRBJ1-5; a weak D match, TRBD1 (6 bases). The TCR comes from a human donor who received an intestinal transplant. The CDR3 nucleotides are TGTGCCAGCAGACCAGGACAGTCTAGCAATCAGCCCCAGCATTTT. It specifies CASRPGQSSNQPQHF.